These 23 T cell receptor beta chains came from one sample sequenced in a study of blood T cell repertoires in COVID-19. Produced via immunoSEQ multiplex PCR; TCRdb's table is partial and in-frame only. The sample consists of roughly 280,000 clones, around 90% of them appearing once. The sequencing sample was made of peripheral blood. These receptors were taken from a woman between 45 and 65 years old who had recovered from COVID-19.

As for this clone: This same CDR3 is encoded by further DNA sequences in the sample. The chain joins TRBV28 to TRBJ1-3; 7 bases fit TRBD1. Germline-derived CDR1 and CDR2 are MDHEN and SYDVKM. CDR3 size: 14 residues. Trimming at V came to 4 bases and at J to 7 bases, leaving 7 bases not matched to a gene. CDR3 sequence reads: CASSSTGTGNTIYF. DNA of the CDR3: TGTGCCAGCAGTTCGACAGGGACCGGGAACACCATATATTTT. The full variable domain, rest sourced from reference TRBV28 and TRBJ1-3, is DVKVTQSSRYLVKRTGEKVFLECVQDMDHENMFWYRQDPGLGLRLIYFSYDVKMKEKGDIPEGYSVSREKKERFSLILESASTNQTSMYLCASSSTGTGNTIYFGEGSWLTVV.

The chain links TRBV27 to TRBJ1-6, with TRBD1 identical over 7 bases. This CDR3 region has 14 residues. V shed 5 bases and J 7 bases; nucleotides not matched to a gene: 5. Germline CDR1 reads MNHEY; CDR2 reads SMNVEV (reference sequence). The CDR3 region is CASSPRTGNSPLHF. The CDR3 coding sequence is TGTGCCAGCAGTCCCCGGACAGGCAATTCACCCCTCCACTTT.

This clone was picked up one time. The chain joins TRBV7-9 to TRBJ2-5; possible D gene TRBD1, 5 bases. Germline CDR1 and CDR2: SEHNR and FQNEAQ (reference sequence). The CDR3 runs to 15 residues. Trimming left V 1 base short and J 2 bases short, with 11 bases between. The CDR3 DNA follows: TGTGCCAGCAGCTTAGAAAGACAGTTTCAAGAGACCCAGTACTTC. Residues: CASSLERQFQETQYF. Combining the CDR3 with reference TRBV7-9 and TRBJ2-5 gives the whole variable domain DTGVSQNPRHKITKRGQNVTFRCDPISEHNRLYWYRQTLGQGPEFLTYFQNEAQLEKSRLLSDRFSAERPKGSFSTLEIQRTEQGDSAMYLCASSLERQFQETQYFGPGTRLLVL.

V gene TRBV6-5 combines with J gene TRBJ2-7, with 9 nucleotides matching TRBD2. Looked up from germline, CDR1 is MNHEY and CDR2 is SVGAGI. This CDR3 is built from 16 residues. J lost 3 bases, V lost 2 bases, and 8 bases had no gene match. The DNA of the CDR3 is TGTGCCAGCAGTTACGGTGCTAGCGGGGCTTTCTACGAGCAGTACTTC. As protein: CASSYGASGAFYEQYF.

The J gene is TRBJ2-7, the V gene TRBV27; 7 bases match TRBD1. Germline-derived CDR1 and CDR2 are MNHEY and SMNVEV (reference sequence). V lost 3 bases and J lost 1; bases outside the gene matches: 3. This CDR3 spans 14 amino acids. The CDR3 here is CASSLDRRSYEQYF. The CDR3 nucleotides read TGTGCCAGCAGTTTGGACAGGAGATCCTACGAGCAGTACTTC.

The V gene is TRBV28, the J gene TRBJ2-7; 12 positions agree with TRBD1. V dropped 5 bases and J dropped 7; count of bases not matched to a gene: 15. Germline V CDR1 and CDR2: MDHEN, SYDVKM. This CDR3 comprises 17 residues. CDR3 DNA sequence: TGTGCCAGCAGTCAAGACGCCGGGACAGGGGGCGCGGGGGAGCAGTACTTC. Encoded protein: CASSQDAGTGGAGEQYF.

V gene TRBV5-1 combines with J gene TRBJ2-5; perhaps TRBD1 as D (5 bases). Per the germline V gene, CDR1 is SGHRS and CDR2 is YFSETQ. This CDR3 is 13 amino acids long. V was cut by 4 bases and J by 2 bases, with 9 bases left in between. The CDR3 DNA sequence: TGCGCCAGCAGCCCTGGGGCGCAAGAGACCCAGTACTTC. It specifies CASSPGAQETQYF.

The CDR3 DNA follows: TGTGCTAGTGGTTTGGTAGGGGGAACCTACGAGCAGTACTTC. It translates to CASGLVGGTYEQYF. This chain connects TRBV12-5 to TRBJ2-7; tentatively, D is TRBD1 (6 bases). Trimming removed 0 bases at V and 2 bases at J, with 8 bases between. The CDR3 spans 14 residues. Germline CDR1 is LGHNT and CDR2 is FRNRAP.

This rearrangement joins TRBV12-3 or TRBV12-4 to TRBJ1-2; D is unclear. CDR3 length: 12 amino acids. V dropped 6 bases and J dropped 7 bases, with 12 bases sitting between them. For the CDR3, the DNA is TGTGCCAGCAGCCCGTTACCGAGTGGCTACACCTTC. It specifies CASSPLPSGYTF.

This chain connects TRBV5-1 to TRBJ2-5, with D perhaps matching TRBD2 (6 bases). CDR3 size: 15 residues. V lost 4 bases and J 1 base, leaving 14 bases between the germline ends. CDR1 SGHRS and CDR2 YFSETQ come from the germline V gene. CDR3 sequence: CASSPRLGGQETQYF. The CDR3 DNA follows: TGCGCCAGCAGCCCCCGTTTGGGGGGCCAAGAGACCCAGTACTTC.

This rearrangement joins TRBV13 to TRBJ2-7; tentatively, D is TRBD1 (5 bases). In germline, CDR1 is PRHDT, CDR2 FYEKMQ (reference sequence). The CDR3 sequence is 16 residues long. V shed 3 bases and J shed 0 bases, with 15 bases lying between them. The CDR3 DNA reads TGTGCCAGCAGCTTCTATGGGGAAGGGGACTCCTACGAGCAGTACTTC. As protein: CASSFYGEGDSYEQYF.

In its sample, this clone was seen once. The chain carries TRBV2 and TRBJ1-2, with 9 bases that match TRBD1. After removal of 8 bases from V and 3 bases from J, the junction contained 7 bases not matched to a gene. The CDR3 runs 14 residues. The germline gives CDR1 SNHLY, CDR2 FYNNEI. Here the CDR3 reads CASRGQGHDYGYTF. Written as DNA, the CDR3 is TGTGCCAGCCGGGGACAGGGACACGACTATGGCTACACCTTC.

This chain joins TRBV7-3 and TRBJ1-2; tentatively, D is TRBD1 (6 bases). Trimming stripped 5 bases from V and 7 bases from J, with 14 bases between. The germline V gene encodes CDR1 SGHTA and CDR2 FQGTGA. This CDR3 contains 13 residues. Written as DNA, the CDR3 is TGTGCCAGCAGCCCGACGCAGGGGTCTGGCTACACCTTC. Its protein product is CASSPTQGSGYTF.

The chain employs TRBV10-3 and TRBJ2-5; TRBD2 matches 11 bases. CDR1 and CDR2 (germline): ENHRY, SYGVKD. CDR3 length equals 15 residues. V lost 3 bases and J lost 5; bases outside the gene matches: 5. The CDR3 sequence: CAISDVAGGFETQYF. The CDR3 DNA sequence: TGTGCCATCAGTGATGTAGCGGGGGGGTTCGAGACCCAGTACTTC.

The J gene is TRBJ1-3, the V gene TRBV5-1; 7 positions match TRBD1. J was trimmed by 0 bases and V by 4 bases; bases with no gene match: 7. This CDR3 contains 16 residues. Germline-derived CDR1 and CDR2 are SGHRS and YFSETQ. In nucleotides, the CDR3 is TGCGCCAGCAGCCCTACGGGACAGCGCTCTGGAAACACCATATATTTT. Translated: CASSPTGQRSGNTIYF.

V is TRBV19 and J is TRBJ2-7; D is uncertain. The CDR3 loop spans 14 amino acids. The germline gives CDR1 LNHDA, CDR2 SQIVND (reference sequence). V was trimmed by 0 bases and J by 0 bases, leaving 6 bases between them. CDR3 in amino acids: CASSIESSSYEQYF. The CDR3 DNA follows: TGTGCCAGTAGTATAGAATCCAGCTCCTACGAGCAGTACTTC.

The rearrangement joins TRBV7-2 to TRBJ2-7; 9 bases match TRBD1. J gave up 6 bases and V 5 bases, and 14 bases lay outside the gene matches. Germline lookup yields CDR1 SGHTA and CDR2 FQGNSA. The CDR3 is made up of 16 amino acids. CDR3 sequence reads: CASSGTQRGTGSEQYF. Here the CDR3 DNA reads TGTGCCAGCAGCGGAACACAACGCGGGACAGGGAGCGAGCAGTACTTC. Full variable domain (missing parts from reference TRBV7-2 and TRBJ2-7): GAGVSQSPSNKVTEKGKDVELRCDPISGHTALYWYRQSLGQGLEFLIYFQGNSAPDKSGLPSDRFSAERTGGSVSTLTIQRTQQEDSAVYLCASSGTQRGTGSEQYFGPGTRLTVT.

This clone was picked up one time. CDR3 in DNA: TGTGCCAGCAGAGTTCTAGGCACTGAGCAGTTCTTC. Translating it yields CASRVLGTEQFF. The J gene is TRBJ2-1, the V gene TRBV6-6; D unresolved. Per the germline V gene, CDR1 is MNHNY and CDR2 is SVGAGI (reference sequence). This CDR3 spans 12 amino acids. V was shortened by 6 bases and J by 9 bases, with 12 bases between the two germline ends.

J is TRBJ1-3 and V is TRBV4-1; 8 bases align to TRBD1. Germline trimming cut 5 bases from V and 2 bases from J; bases unmatched to any gene: 5. The CDR3 extends over 15 amino acids. The germline V gene has CDR1 MGHRA and CDR2 YSYEKL. CDR3 DNA: TGCGCCAGCAGCGAGCGACAGGGGCCTGGAAACACCATATATTTT. Translating gives CASSERQGPGNTIYF.

V is TRBV27 and J is TRBJ2-1; unclear D gene. The germline V gene has CDR1 MNHEY and CDR2 SMNVEV (reference sequence). The CDR3 contains 13 residues. V shed 3 bases and J shed 8 bases, with 11 bases lying between them. CDR3 residues: CASSFGRMDEQFF. As DNA, the CDR3 is TGTGCCAGCAGTTTTGGCAGGATGGATGAGCAGTTCTTC.

This clone turned up a few times. The chain recombines TRBV6-2 or TRBV6-3 with TRBJ2-2; D is perhaps TRBD2 (6 bases). Trimming shortened V by 5 bases and J by 4 bases, and 14 bases separated the two germline ends. This CDR3 spans 15 amino acids. Germline lookup yields CDR1 MNHEY and CDR2 SVGEGT. The CDR3 DNA sequence: TGTGCCAGCAGTACAAACTTGGGGGGCACCGGGGAGCTGTTTTTT. Translation gives CASSTNLGGTGELFF.

V is TRBV6-5 and J is TRBJ2-3; D gene unclear. The CDR3 is made up of 15 amino acids. Germline V gene sequence: CDR1 MNHEY, CDR2 SVGAGI. The germline V and J ends were trimmed by 2 bases and 3 bases, with 12 bases remaining between them. CDR3 sequence: CASSYLPGGTDTQYF. CDR3 DNA sequence: TGTGCCAGCAGTTACCTACCGGGTGGGACAGATACGCAGTATTTT.

The chain is built from TRBV9 and TRBJ1-6; 9 nucleotides line up with TRBD1. The V and J ends lost 8 bases and 6 bases, in that order; junction bases with no gene match: 6. In germline, CDR1 is SGDLS, CDR2 YYNGEE. The CDR3 length is 14 residues. CDR3 sequence (DNA): TGTGCCAGTGGCGGGACAGGGACTAATTCACCCCTCCACTTT. Translated, it gives CASGGTGTNSPLHF.